The source of this TCR beta chain is a study of blood T cell repertoires in COVID-19. Study context: The origin of the acute and convalescent COVID-19 samples was the United States, Italy and Spain. PBMCs, B-cell-depleted T cells, or T cells provided the cDNA or gDNA that made up the material.

Original analysis: Amplifying reference gene primers gave estimates of nucleated cell counts. TCRdb's table, derived via immunoSEQ multiplex PCR, lists solely in-frame clones and lacks some. The D gene and trimming were derived from the DNA, and the V and J assignments and clone size from that table. The profile shows some 300,000 clones, approximately 86% of them singletons. It was during active infection that Seattle patients were enrolled and then longitudinally followed. Germline V gene data show CDR1 as GTSNPN and CDR2 as SVGIG (reference sequence). V was clipped by 2 bases and J by 9 bases, with 17 bases between them. The CDR3 totals 14 residues.

Material for sequencing was peripheral blood. This clonotype was sampled from a woman aged 70-85 years with COVID-19, enrolled during active disease. The gene calls are TRBV30 and TRBJ1-5; tentative D call: TRBD1 (6 bases). CDR3 nucleotides: TGTGCCTGGAGTCCCCGGGACATGTTTTGGCCCCAGCATTTT. This translates into CAWSPRDMFWPQHF.